A selection of T cell receptor beta chains follows, all from one sample in a study of shared clonotypes between healthy human individuals. TCRdb's copy holds only in-frame clones and misses some; the assay was immunoSEQ multiplex PCR. The sample records about 2.3 million clones, over 85% being singletons. Input material: naive CD4+ T cells from PBMCs. Receptor source: a man younger than 30 in good health. Some clones in this sample may be carry-over from other donors' samples. Each CDR3 is given with its conserved first and last residue. D genes are given only for firm matches. Not all rows give a size; the values are once, few, many and, for expanded clones, a class.

D	V	J	size	CDR3	DNA
TRBD1	TRBV14	TRBJ1-3	.	CASSSPGQVATGNTIYF	TGTGCCAGCAGCTCACCGGGACAGGTGGCTACTGGAAACACCATATATTTT
TRBD1	TRBV19	TRBJ1-1	.	CATLGQMNTEAFF	TGTGCCACCCTGGGACAGATGAACACTGAAGCTTTCTTT
.	TRBV5-6	TRBJ2-3	.	CASSFRTNGDTQYF	TGTGCCAGCAGCTTCCGGACAAATGGAGATACGCAGTATTTT
.	TRBV10-3	TRBJ1-1	.	CAISGKGLTEAFF	TGTGCCATCAGTGGAAAAGGCCTTACTGAAGCTTTCTTT
TRBD1	TRBV11-2	TRBJ2-3	.	CASSFLRTGSSTDTQYF	TGTGCCAGCAGCTTTTTGCGGACAGGGTCGAGCACAGATACGCAGTATTTT
.	TRBV5-6	TRBJ1-2	.	CASSAGNYGYTF	TGTGCCAGCAGCGCGGGGAACTATGGCTACACCTTC
TRBD2	TRBV4-1	TRBJ2-1	.	CASSYTLGTSGLYNEQFF	TGCGCCAGCAGCTACACACTTGGGACTAGCGGATTGTACAATGAGCAGTTCTTC
TRBD2	TRBV7-2	TRBJ2-7	.	CASSLVASGTTYEQYF	TGTGCCAGCAGCTTAGTGGCTAGCGGGACTACTTACGAGCAGTACTTC
TRBD1	TRBV7-7	TRBJ2-1	.	CASSLVQGAGEQFF	TGTGCCAGCAGCTTAGTGCAGGGGGCAGGCGAGCAGTTCTTC
TRBD1	TRBV5-1	TRBJ1-5	.	CASSLEAYGTGNQPQHF	TGCGCCAGCAGCTTGGAAGCGTACGGGACAGGGAATCAGCCCCAGCATTTT
.	TRBV30	TRBJ1-1	few	CAWILGGLGEAFF	TGTGCCTGGATTCTCGGGGGTTTAGGTGAAGCTTTCTTT
.	TRBV5-4	TRBJ2-5	.	CASSLRVAGGETQYF	TGTGCCAGCAGCTTGAGAGTGGCCGGGGGAGAGACCCAGTACTTC
TRBD1	TRBV10-3	TRBJ2-1	.	CAITRQGRPVDEQFF	TGTGCCATCACACGACAGGGGAGGCCTGTTGATGAGCAGTTCTTC
.	TRBV18	TRBJ2-3	.	CASSPFPPGTDTQYF	TGTGCCAGCTCACCCTTCCCTCCAGGCACAGATACGCAGTATTTT
.	TRBV5-1	TRBJ2-6	few	CASSLVGAGANVLTF	TGCGCCAGCAGCTTGGTTGGGGCTGGGGCCAACGTCCTGACTTTC
.	TRBV6-5	TRBJ1-5	few	CASSYSAGNNQPQHF	TGTGCCAGCAGTTACTCAGCAGGAAACAATCAGCCCCAGCATTTT
TRBD2	TRBV29-1	TRBJ2-3	.	CSVEGAGGDTQYF	TGCAGCGTTGAGGGGGCGGGAGGAGATACGCAGTATTTT
.	TRBV19	TRBJ1-2	.	CASSIRGQTYGYTF	TGTGCCAGTAGTATAAGGGGTCAAACCTATGGCTACACCTTC
.	TRBV4-2	TRBJ2-7	once	CASSQPSNWEQYF	TGTGCCAGCAGCCAGCCATCTAACTGGGAGCAGTACTTC
.	TRBV11-3	TRBJ2-3	few	CASSTELGGDTQYF	TGTGCCAGCAGCACTGAGCTTGGGGGAGATACGCAGTATTTT
.	TRBV2	TRBJ2-2	.	CASKEPGRMNTGELFF	TGTGCCAGCAAGGAGCCTGGGCGGATGAACACCGGGGAGCTGTTTTTT
.	TRBV12-5	TRBJ1-1	.	CASGPDGRLNTEAFF	TGTGCTAGTGGACCCGACGGAAGGTTGAACACTGAAGCTTTCTTT